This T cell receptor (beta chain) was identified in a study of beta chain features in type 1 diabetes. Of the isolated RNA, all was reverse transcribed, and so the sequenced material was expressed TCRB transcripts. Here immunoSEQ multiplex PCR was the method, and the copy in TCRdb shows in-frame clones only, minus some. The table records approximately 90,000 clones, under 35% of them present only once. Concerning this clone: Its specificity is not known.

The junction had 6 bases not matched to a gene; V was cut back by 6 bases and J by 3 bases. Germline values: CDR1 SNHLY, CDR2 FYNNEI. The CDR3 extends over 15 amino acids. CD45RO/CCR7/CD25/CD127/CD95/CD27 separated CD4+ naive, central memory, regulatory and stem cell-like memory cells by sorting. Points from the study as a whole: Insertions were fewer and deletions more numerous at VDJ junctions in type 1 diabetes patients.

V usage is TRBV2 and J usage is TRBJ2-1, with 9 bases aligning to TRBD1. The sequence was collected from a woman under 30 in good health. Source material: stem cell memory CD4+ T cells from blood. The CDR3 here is CASSLRDRDYNEQFF. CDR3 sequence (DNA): TGTGCCAGCAGCCTCCGGGACAGGGACTACAATGAGCAGTTCTTC.